The clone carrying this T cell receptor beta chain was counted at least ten times. Using unique molecular identifiers, the investigators prepared the TCRbeta library. TCRdb fed the PCR reads into MiXCR, producing one record per CDR3 protein. The sample includes fewer than 400,000 distinct CDR3 sequences, about a fifth of them seen just once. The record originates from a study of T-cell reconstitution after alpha-beta-depleted transplantation in children. The sequence was collected from a human donor who donated a stem cell graft to a child with acute myeloid leukemia. The source material was PBMCs from the stem cell graft donor, sampled from the stem cell graft.

CDR3 in amino acids: CASSYSGGVQETQYF. CDR3 bases: TGTGCCAGCAGTTACTCTGGGGGGGTTCAAGAGACCCAGTACTTC. V usage is TRBV6-5 and J usage is TRBJ2-5; the match to TRBD2 covers 7 bases. The CDR3 loop spans 15 amino acids. From germline, CDR1 is MNHEY and CDR2 SVGAGI. The trim removed 0 bases at V and 2 bases at J, leaving 3 bases unmatched.